This note documents a single T cell receptor beta chain sequence. Clones were read by immunoSEQ multiplex PCR, and TCRdb kept only the in-frame ones, dropping some. This sample has 15,000 to 20,000 clones; around nine tenths occur once, and the top ten carry 9.8%. The sample comes from a study of blood T cell repertoires in COVID-19. CDR3 length: 14 residues. V shed 5 bases and J shed 0 bases, with 11 bases lying between them. Germline CDR1 SEHNR, CDR2 FQNEAQ (reference sequence). This sequence was found in a man aged 35-49 years with active COVID-19. The J gene is TRBJ2-7, the V gene TRBV7-9, with D unclear. The material sequenced was peripheral blood. The CDR3 DNA reads as TGTGCCAGCAGCCCCTCCCCTAGCTCCTACGAGCAGTACTTC. As protein: CASSPSPSSYEQYF.